This TCR beta chain was recovered during a study of T cells in Graves' hyperthyroidism and ophthalmopathy. Per the germline V gene, CDR1 is MNHEY and CDR2 is SVGEGT. The CDR3 spans 12 residues. The germline V and J ends were trimmed by 6 bases and 8 bases, with 10 bases remaining between them. This clonotype was counted a single time. The source material, RNA transcripts, was used to amplify TCR beta CDR3 regions. HTBI primers drove first-round RT-PCR of the TCR CDR3. TCRdb analysed the multiplex PCR reads with MiXCR anew, one entry per CDR3 protein. The sample has 250,000 to 300,000 distinct CDR3 sequences, about an eighth seen once.

Sequencing was performed on blood. The source is a woman aged 25 to 39 with Graves' hyperthyroidism that later progressed to Graves' ophthalmopathy. This chain links TRBV6-2 or TRBV6-3 with TRBJ2-2, with D hard to call. The chain's CDR3 is CASRDYKGELFF. The CDR3 DNA follows: TGTGCCAGCAGGGATTATAAGGGGGAGCTGTTTTTT.